The 18 T cell receptor beta chains listed next were all sequenced from one sample in a study of spatial heterogeneity in lung cancer. Noted time point: sample taken at primary tumor resection. Unsorted whole RNA from tumor, nontumor lung or frozen PBMC underwent sequencing. TCRdb recomputed calls from the 5' RACE reads with MiXCR, one row per CDR3 protein. The sample holds around 2,000 distinct CDR3 sequences; approximately 12% are singletons and the top ten take 23%. This material consisted of normal lung tissue next to the tumor, taken at surgery. The receptor set was obtained from a male donor with early-stage non-small cell lung cancer.

This clonotype is labeled medium-sized. The chain is built from TRBV7-9 and TRBJ2-5; D gene ambiguous. V lost 5 bases and J lost 5, with 15 bases in between. CDR3 size: 14 residues. The V gene's germline CDR1 is SEHNR and CDR2 FQNEAQ (reference sequence). As DNA, the CDR3 is TGTGCCAGCAGCCGGAGTTCGGCCGGGGAGACCCAGTACTTC. Protein sequence: CASSRSSAGETQYF. Drawing the rest from reference TRBV7-9 and TRBJ2-5, the complete variable domain is DTGVSQNPRHKITKRGQNVTFRCDPISEHNRLYWYRQTLGQGPEFLTYFQNEAQLEKSRLLSDRFSAERPKGSFSTLEIQRTEQGDSAMYLCASSRSSAGETQYFGPGTRLLVL.

The chain carries TRBV7-9 and TRBJ2-3; D possibly corresponds to TRBD1 (6 bases). Germline CDR1 is SEHNR and CDR2 is FQNEAQ (reference sequence). The CDR3 has 15 amino acids. The germline V and J ends were trimmed by 6 bases and 0 bases, with 13 bases remaining between them. CDR3: CASSPDSFSTDTQYF. The CDR3 bases are TGTGCCAGCAGTCCGGACAGCTTTAGCACAGATACGCAGTATTTT.

By its share, this clonotype is medium-sized. This chain joins TRBV11-2 and TRBJ1-4; D not certain. The CDR3 spans 11 residues. V was trimmed by 3 bases and J by 8 bases, leaving 4 bases between them. Germline V gene lookup returns CDR1 SGHAT and CDR2 FQNNGV. The chain's CDR3 is CASSFHEKLFF. The CDR3 region has the DNA TGTGCCAGCAGCTTCCACGAAAAACTGTTTTTT. The entire variable domain, with the rest obtained from reference TRBV11-2 and TRBJ1-4, is as follows: EAGVAQSPRYKIIEKRQSVAFWCNPISGHATLYWYQQILGQGPKLLIQFQNNGVVDDSQLPKDRFSAERLKGVDSTLKIQPAKLEDSAVYLCASSFHEKLFFGSGTQLSVL.

The DNA for the CDR3 is TGTGCCTGGAGCCCCGATGGGATTTTGGCTAGCGGGATCGATGAGCAGTTCTTC. Translating gives CAWSPDGILASGIDEQFF. This chain connects TRBV30 to TRBJ2-1; 9 bases align to TRBD2. Germline V gene lookup returns CDR1 GTSNPN and CDR2 SVGIG (reference sequence). CDR3 length equals 18 residues. Unmatched junction bases numbered 20, after V lost 3 bases and J lost 8 bases.

In its sample, this clonotype ranks as medium-sized (0.01 to 0.1%). This chain's CDR3 is CASSPYEGPNQPQHF. The CDR3 nucleotides are TGTGCCAGCAGTCCCTATGAAGGGCCCAATCAGCCCCAGCATTTT. The chain is built from TRBV6-5 and TRBJ1-5; no clear D. Between the trimmed V and J ends, which lost 5 bases and 3 bases, there was a span of 14 bases. Germline CDR1 reads MNHEY; CDR2 reads SVGAGI. CDR3 length: 15 residues.

There are many counts of this clonotype. The chain employs TRBV11-2 and TRBJ2-7, with D uncertain. The CDR3 loop spans 11 amino acids. Germline values: CDR1 SGHAT, CDR2 FQNNGV. V lost 5 bases and J 5 bases, leaving 7 bases between the germline ends. The CDR3 reads CASSLLDEQYF. CDR3 nucleotides: TGTGCCAGCAGCCTTCTGGACGAGCAGTACTTC.

The genes are TRBV19 and TRBJ1-5; D is unclear. The CDR3 has 15 residues. Per germline, CDR1 LNHDA and CDR2 SQIVND (reference sequence). V dropped 3 bases and J dropped 3 bases, with 12 bases sitting between them. The CDR3 spells CASSIYFDTNQPQHF. The CDR3 bases are TGTGCCAGTAGTATCTATTTCGACACCAATCAGCCCCAGCATTTT.

The chain employs TRBV28 and TRBJ1-4; perhaps TRBD1 as D (6 bases). Trimming shortened V by 5 bases and J by 3 bases, and 13 bases separated the two germline ends. The CDR3 is 15 amino acids. Germline V gene data show CDR1 as MDHEN and CDR2 as SYDVKM. Here the CDR3 DNA reads TGTGCCAGCAGTACTCCAGGACAGTCTAATGAAAAACTGTTTTTT. Its translation is CASSTPGQSNEKLFF.

This clonotype qualifies as medium-sized. The chain carries TRBV6-5 and TRBJ2-7, with D possibly TRBD1 on 7 matching bases. Germline-derived CDR1 and CDR2 are MNHEY and SVGAGI. The CDR3 totals 13 residues. Trimming shortened V by 6 bases and J by 2 bases, and 11 bases separated the two germline ends. As DNA, the CDR3 is TGTGCCAGCAGGCGGGGACAGCCCTACGAGCAGTACTTC. Encoded protein: CASRRGQPYEQYF.

CDR3: CASSQGLAVLTDTQYF. The CDR3 DNA sequence: TGTGCCAGCAGCCAGGGACTAGCGGTGCTCACAGATACGCAGTATTTT. V gene TRBV3-1 combines with J gene TRBJ2-3; 11 nucleotides align to TRBD2. Trimming at V came to 3 bases and at J to 2 bases, leaving 4 bases not matched to a gene. The CDR3 is 16 amino acids. CDR1 is LGHDT and CDR2 is YNNKEL in the germline V gene (reference sequence).

In this sample, this clonotype is medium-sized. The chain is built from TRBV11-2 and TRBJ2-1; unclear D gene. The CDR3 has 12 residues. V was shortened by 3 bases and J by 10 bases, with 10 bases between the two germline ends. Germline CDR1 and CDR2: SGHAT and FQNNGV. CDR3 in DNA: TGTGCCAGCAGCTTCGAGGTCGGGGAGCAGTTCTTC. Translated: CASSFEVGEQFF.

In its sample, this clonotype is medium-sized (0.01 to 0.1%). V and J are TRBV4-2 and TRBJ2-3; weak D call: TRBD2 (6 bases). The CDR3 is made up of 13 amino acids. Germline-derived CDR1 and CDR2 are LGHNA and YNFKEQ. Trimming stripped 5 bases from V and 4 bases from J, with 10 bases between. The CDR3, as DNA: TGTGCCAGCAGCACGGGACTCCCAGATACGCAGTATTTT. Protein: CASSTGLPDTQYF.

This chain uses TRBV28 with TRBJ1-3, with D unclear. The CDR3 has 14 residues. V dropped 5 bases and J dropped 0 bases, with 8 bases sitting between them. Germline assignment: CDR1 MDHEN and CDR2 SYDVKM. CDR3 nucleotide sequence: TGTGCCAGCAGTCTACAGTACTCTGGAAACACCATATATTTT. Amino acid sequence: CASSLQYSGNTIYF. The full variable domain, completed using reference TRBV28 and TRBJ1-3, is DVKVTQSSRYLVKRTGEKVFLECVQDMDHENMFWYRQDPGLGLRLIYFSYDVKMKEKGDIPEGYSVSREKKERFSLILESASTNQTSMYLCASSLQYSGNTIYFGEGSWLTVV.

The V and J genes are TRBV24-1 and TRBJ2-2, with a tentative D call TRBD2 (5 bases). The CDR3 sequence is 14 residues long. Germline CDR1 reads KGHDR; CDR2 reads SFDVKD. Between the trimmed V and J ends, which lost 6 bases and 1 base, there was a span of 8 bases. CDR3 in amino acids: CATSLAVNTGELFF. In nucleotides, the CDR3 is TGTGCCACCAGTCTAGCAGTGAACACCGGGGAGCTGTTTTTT.

Sample share makes this clonotype medium-sized. The J gene is TRBJ1-1, the V gene TRBV20-1; D is unclear. Per the germline V gene, CDR1 is DFQATT and CDR2 is SNEGSKA (reference sequence). This CDR3 comprises 11 residues. The V end was cut by 2 bases, the J end by 11 bases, with 12 bases between. The CDR3 DNA reads as TGCAGTGCTAGATCTGAACTGGGGGCTTTCTTT. It yields the protein CSARSELGAFF.

The CDR3 DNA is TGCAGCGTTGACGGCCCTGGGGCCAACGTCCTGACTTTC. Residues: CSVDGPGANVLTF. The chain has TRBV29-1 and TRBJ2-6; D is undetermined. This CDR3 has 13 amino acids. Germline V gene data show CDR1 as SQVTM and CDR2 as ANQGSEA. The V gene lost 3 bases and the J gene lost 2 bases, with 5 bases spanning the gap.

This clonotype showed up just once. This chain connects TRBV6-4 to TRBJ2-2; D remains ambiguous. Trimming pared 0 bases from V and 4 bases from J, leaving 3 bases between. There are 13 residues in the CDR3. The germline V gene has CDR1 MRHNA and CDR2 SNTAGT. The CDR3, as DNA: TGTGCCAGCAGTGACTCGGGCACCGGGGAGCTGTTTTTT. This codes for CASSDSGTGELFF.

This clonotype qualifies as medium-sized (0.01 to 0.1%). The genes are TRBV28 and TRBJ1-5, with 8 bases fitting TRBD1. This CDR3 has 15 amino acids. In germline, CDR1 is MDHEN, CDR2 SYDVKM. J was trimmed by 7 bases and V by 5 bases; bases with no gene match: 10. The CDR3 nucleotides are TGTGCCAGCAGTCCCCGACAGGGGCACGGGCAGCCCCAGCATTTT. This encodes CASSPRQGHGQPQHF.